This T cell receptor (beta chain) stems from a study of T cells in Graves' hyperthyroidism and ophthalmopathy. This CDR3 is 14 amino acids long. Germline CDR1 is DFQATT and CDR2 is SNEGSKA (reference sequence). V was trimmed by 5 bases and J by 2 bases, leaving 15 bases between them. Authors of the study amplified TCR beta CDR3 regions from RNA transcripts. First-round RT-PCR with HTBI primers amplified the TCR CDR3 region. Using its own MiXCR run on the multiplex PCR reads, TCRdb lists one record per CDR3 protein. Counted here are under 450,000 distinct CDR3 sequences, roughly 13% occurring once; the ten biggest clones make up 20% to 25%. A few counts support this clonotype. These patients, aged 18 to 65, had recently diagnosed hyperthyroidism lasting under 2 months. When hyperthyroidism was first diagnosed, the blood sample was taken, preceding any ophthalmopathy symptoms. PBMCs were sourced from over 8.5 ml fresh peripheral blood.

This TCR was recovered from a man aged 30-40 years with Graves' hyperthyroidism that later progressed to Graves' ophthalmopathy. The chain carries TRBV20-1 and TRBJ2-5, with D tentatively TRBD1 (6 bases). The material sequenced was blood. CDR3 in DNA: TGCAGTGCTTCTCCGAGGGGGACACAAGAGACCCAGTACTTC. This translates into CSASPRGTQETQYF.